This paragraph covers one T cell receptor beta chain sequence. This clone was seen a few times. No cognate antigen has been identified for it. Qualities for individual bases were not recorded, and no much larger clone is one base off. The receptor library was made with the immunoSEQ multiplex PCR assay. For the multiplex PCR, a mixture combining 60 forward primers for TCR Vbeta segments and 13 reverse primers for TCR Jbeta segments was used. The CDR3 region of rearranged TCR beta genes was amplified from genomic DNA by a multiplex PCR assay. The amplified TCR beta libraries were sequenced on the Illumina HiSeq System as 87-base-pair reads. Concerning the study's data processing: In a later analysis, some 80 million unique TCR beta chains were counted across the roughly 610 repertoires, and about 10 million of these chains were shared by at least two donors. To remove PCR and sequencing errors, raw reads were error-corrected and collapsed into unique sequences using a nearest-neighbor algorithm that merged closely related sequences. CDR3 sequences were aligned to IMGT reference sequences to assign V, D and J gene segments. Each retained sequence needed at least a six-nucleotide match to both a V gene segment and a J gene segment. Rearrangements were classified as productive when the CDR3 lacked stop codons and remained in frame with V and J, and all other rearrangements were classified as non-productive. CDR3 was defined by IMGT convention, running from the second conserved V-encoded cysteine to the conserved J-encoded phenylalanine. The earlier analysis of about 560 of the donors excluded any sequence lacking an unambiguous match to a single V gene segment. An earlier analysis of around 600 of the donors classified V segments as functional when productive rearrangements were above 56.7% and as segregating when the standard deviation between donors was above 5%. To diagnose cytomegalovirus status from the catalog of TCR beta chain sequences, a statistical classification framework was built. In a later analysis, V and J genes were assigned by comparing TCR nucleotide sequences against IMGT/GENE-DB human TR gene sequences. In a later analysis, CDR3 sequences and most-parsimonious VDJ recombination scenarios were assigned using the TCRdist pipeline. In a later analysis, every TCR beta chain was defined by the combination of its CDR3 amino acid sequence and its V-gene family, and reads without a unique V-gene family were dropped. In a later analysis, several hundred highly shared, low-generation-probability nucleotide sequences were removed to address suspected cross-contamination and a sequencing artifact. In a later analysis, a clonal expansion index for each public chain was calculated from normalized within-repertoire ranks of inferred template counts. In a later analysis, generation probabilities were computed using a VDJ recombination model fitted to out-of-frame rearrangements, and the results were checked against IGoR. A later analysis scored TCR-TCR, TCR-HLA and TCR-CMV co-occurrence with hypergeometric tests, applying a repertoire-size bias correction to TCR pairs. A later analysis estimated false discovery rates by permuting HLA or CMV assignments 20 times. A later analysis grouped co-occurring TCRs with DBSCAN, adding TCRdist sequence similarity when clustering within HLA-allele-positive subsets. Repertoires with fewer than 30,000 or more than 120,000 public chains were left out of co-occurrence clustering, as were about 5 repertoires with anomalous nucleotide sharing. The source is immuneACCESS, and TCRdb retained only in-frame sequences with V and J called. Part of the clones is not carried over; for the studies checked, unresolved V genes explain less than half of this, and the remainder is unexplained. For V, J and clone size, that table is used; D and trimming come from the DNA. The sample contains some 99,000 clones, under 75% of them found a single time. About 1.2% of the sample is taken by the ten largest.

This sample is part of a study of cytomegalovirus exposure and HLA in healthy donors (dated by TCRdb to about 2017). For the wider study: According to an earlier analysis of around 600 of the donors, roughly 180 million T cells yielded 117 million unique TCR beta sequences and 276 Gb of sequence data. Class I and class II HLA loci were covered by the typing at four-digit resolution. To study patterns of TCR occurrence, a later analysis re-analyzed previously published TCR beta repertoires from 550 to 800 donors and added high-resolution HLA genotyping. Of the 300 to 400 genotyped donors, about 80% fell in the genetic ancestry cluster associated with self-reported Caucasian donors. A separate validation cohort of approximately 120 different subjects was used in addition to the roughly 640-subject first cohort. The aim of the study was to test whether cataloging public T cell receptors could identify signatures of past pathogen exposure. Across approximately 400 genotyped donors of the cohort, an average of about 250,000 unique TCR beta nucleotide sequences per donor were sequenced, and approximately 17% of those sequences were non-productive. An early release that covered 640 HLA-typed donors contained 250 to 350 gigabases of sequencing data and about 93 million unique TCR sequences. Donor age, sex, ethnicity and CMV serostatus were collected together with the repertoire data. In an earlier analysis of several hundred of the donors, high-throughput TCR beta sequencing was used to judge whether each TCR beta V gene segment behaved as functional or pseudogenic. The study used immunosequencing to profile the T cell repertoires of 666 subjects and linked those repertoires to cytomegalovirus serostatus. Every repertoire in the discovery cohort had been generated on one and the same sequencing platform. The number of donors typed differed by locus, with roughly 620-640 for A, B, C, DRB1 and DQB1, roughly 550 for DQA1, approximately 570 for DPA1, and 450 to 480 for DPB1. The study combined high-throughput TCR immunosequencing, statistical association of individual TCRs with disease status, and machine learning to predict cytomegalovirus infection status. Roughly 5 DR-DQ haplotypes were handled as single units for association and clustering, since linkage in the cohort was strong. In the later analysis, no new phenotypic data were used to find candidate immune exposures; instead, reliance was placed on TCR beta sequences and their occurrence across donors. Genome-wide SNP genotypes for about 65% of the 666 donors were used in a later genetic analysis, which treated that subset as a discovery cohort. The study at large found these results: A later analysis found that TCR association rates varied across HLA loci, with DRB1 alleles showing the most associated TCRs and HLA-C alleles the fewest. A further reported finding was that TCR beta sequences accurately predicted the HLA-A and HLA-B alleles for most subjects in the first cohort. Strong co-occurrence of HLA alleles, especially DR and DQ, made assigning TCR associations to individual alleles difficult. In an earlier analysis of 500 to 650 of the donors, most TCR beta V segments appeared in productive rearrangements about 87% or about 30% of the time, broadly matching IMGT annotations. Because counts were too low, roughly 17 rarely observed V segments, including chromosome 9 orphons, were left out of the earlier analysis of roughly 600 of the donors. A later analysis reported that several top co-occurrence clusters appeared linked to parvovirus B19, influenza, CMV and Epstein-Barr virus. In the study, 150 to 200 TCR beta chains were listed as associated with cytomegalovirus. In a later analysis, most CMV-associated TCR beta chains were found to appear HLA-restricted, with HLA associations seemingly driven largely by CMV exposure. Cytomegalovirus status was reported to be diagnosed by the classifier with high specificity and sensitivity in both the original and validation cohorts. Roughly uniform sequencing depth across donors was assumed in presence/absence analyses, although this assumption may not hold. In vitro tests confirmed that a few of the cytomegalovirus-associated TCR beta chains recognize cytomegalovirus antigens. HLA typing was unavailable for some donors at each locus, so association tests used only the typed subset. Linkage disequilibrium might explain the correlated functional status among segregating V segments, but an unknown experimental factor could not be excluded. In a later analysis, over 15,000 TCR beta sequences were associated with specific HLA alleles at a false discovery rate of 0.05. Most TCR sequences were observed very rarely across donors, whereas some public TCRs were present in many individuals. Compared with equally common non-associated chains, HLA-associated TCR beta chains in a later analysis were more clonally expanded and had lower generation probabilities. The only immune exposure information available for the cohort was CMV serostatus. V-gene and J-gene trimming of TCR beta chains was associated with a missense DCLRE1C variant in a later genetic analysis, and the association was replicated in an independent cohort. Only TCR beta chains were sequenced in this cohort, and the absence of alpha or paired-chain data limited detectable features. The sequencing pipeline was judged likely to have produced a cluster of highly shared sequence variants as a technical artifact. Some IMGT-functional V segments, including TRBV6-2 and TRBV6-3, could not be told apart with the 87-base-pair reads, so those segments were excluded. It was suggested by the authors that the approach could potentially be generalized to other disease states and immunological phenotypes. A later genetic analysis reported fewer N-insertions in productive TCRs among donors in an Asian-associated ancestry cluster than the roughly 690-donor mean.

The V and J ends are trimmed by 5 bases and 1 base, leaving 12 bases between them. Including the terminal cysteine and phenylalanine, the CDR3 comprises 14 residues. Only CDR3 DNA is held: 42 bases, read in frame from base 1. The germline V gene (reference sequence) yields LNHDA for CDR1 and SQIVND for CDR2. In total, about 650 healthy bone marrow donors made up the cohort. At the time of sampling, all cohort members were nominally healthy, though unrecorded immune exposures were likely present. The donor tested CMV seronegative and was one of the 352 seronegative cohort members. Each donor provided a peripheral blood sample, and peripheral blood mononuclear cells were used for TCR beta sequencing. The Qiagen DNeasy Blood Extraction Kit was used to extract genomic DNA from the blood cell samples.

The sequence came from a female donor in good health and CMV-seronegative. The chain is made from TRBV19 and TRBJ2-7; TRBD1 might be the D gene, on 7 matching bases. The sequenced material came from PBMCs. The DNA sequence follows: TGTGCCAGTAGTTGGGCAGGGGGGTCCTACGAGCAGTACTTC. This is translated as CASSWAGGSYEQYF.